Following are 21 T cell receptor beta chains from one sample sequenced in a study of cytomegalovirus exposure and HLA in healthy donors. PCR employed 60 Vbeta and 13 Jbeta primers. TCRdb's table, derived via immunoSEQ multiplex PCR, lists solely in-frame clones and lacks some. The sample has over 100,000 clones; about 72% are singletons. The sample taken for sequencing was PBMCs. Receptors originate from a female donor in good health and CMV-seronegative.

The CDR3 protein is CASGPPGDTEAFF. The CDR3 DNA is TGTGCCAGCGGCCCGCCGGGGGACACTGAAGCTTTCTTT. V gene TRBV28 combines with J gene TRBJ1-1; TRBD1 might be the D (5 bases). Germline assignment: CDR1 MDHEN and CDR2 SYDVKM. CDR3 length: 13 residues. The V gene lost 8 bases and the J gene lost 3 bases, with 13 bases spanning the gap.

This clone was seen only a few times. Its ends do not fully match the called genes, so a read error is possible. V usage is TRBV7-7 and J usage is TRBJ2-5; 7 bases agree with TRBD2. Germline V gene sequence: CDR1 SSHAT, CDR2 FNYEAQ (reference sequence). This CDR3 has 14 amino acids. CDR3 loop: CASSTGTTQETQYF. The CDR3 DNA reads TGTGCTAGCAGCACCGGGACTACCCAAGAGACCCAGTACTTC.

The chain recombines TRBV11-2 with TRBJ1-1; D gene uncertain. Germline CDR1 SGHAT, CDR2 FQNNGV. This CDR3 region has 14 residues. V gave up 4 bases and J gave up 1 base, with 10 bases separating them. CDR3 sequence: CASSSYRGNTEAFF. CDR3 DNA sequence: TGTGCCAGCAGCTCGTATCGGGGGAACACTGAAGCTTTCTTT.

The chain has TRBV7-2 and TRBJ2-5, with 7 bases lining up with TRBD2. The CDR3 is 15 residues long. V dropped 1 base and J dropped 8; count of bases not matched to a gene: 10. From germline, CDR1 is SGHTA and CDR2 FQGNSA. The CDR3 coding sequence is TGTGCCAGCAGCTTAGTTATCGCTAGCGGTGAAACCCAGTACTTC. Translation gives CASSLVIASGETQYF.

The chain employs TRBV7-6 and TRBJ2-1; D is unresolved. Germline V gene data show CDR1 as SGHVS and CDR2 as FNYEAQ. The V gene lost 1 base and the J gene lost 5 bases, with 6 bases spanning the gap. The length of the CDR3 is 13 residues. The CDR3 region is CASSLGRNNEQFF. CDR3 in DNA: TGTGCCAGCAGCTTAGGGCGGAACAATGAGCAGTTCTTC.

This clone was recorded a few times. The chain couples TRBV9 to TRBJ1-2; 7 bases align to TRBD1. The CDR3 has 13 amino acids. Unmatched junction bases numbered 4, after V lost 5 bases and J lost 3 bases. The germline V gene encodes CDR1 SGDLS and CDR2 YYNGEE. Here the CDR3 DNA reads TGTGCCAGCAGTTTCGGGACAGACTATGGCTACACCTTC. This gives the protein CASSFGTDYGYTF.

The V and J genes are TRBV9 and TRBJ2-5, with 9 positions matching TRBD2. The CDR3 contains 15 residues. Unmatched junction bases numbered 5, after V lost 4 bases and J lost 1 base. Germline values: CDR1 SGDLS, CDR2 YYNGEE. CDR3 residues: CASSLLAGLQETQYF. In DNA form, the CDR3 reads TGTGCCAGCAGCCTACTAGCGGGTCTCCAAGAGACCCAGTACTTC. The whole variable domain, filled in from reference TRBV9 and TRBJ2-5, reads DSGVTQTPKHLITATGQRVTLRCSPRSGDLSVYWYQQSLDQGLQFLIQYYNGEERAKGNILERFSAQQFPDLHSELNLSSLELGDSALYFCASSLLAGLQETQYFGPGTRLLVL.

This sequence joins TRBV11-2 and TRBJ2-7; tentative D call: TRBD2 (6 bases). The CDR3 has 14 residues. V lost 2 bases and J lost 0, with 8 bases in between. CDR1 and CDR2 (germline): SGHAT, FQNNGV. Here the CDR3 DNA reads TGTGCCAGCAGCTTATCGGGAGACTCCTACGAGCAGTACTTC. Its protein product is CASSLSGDSYEQYF.

The rearrangement joins TRBV18 to TRBJ2-5, with no clear D. V lost 3 bases, J lost 5 bases, and 10 bases lay in between. The CDR3 totals 13 residues. Germline CDR1 is KGHSH and CDR2 is LQKENI. CDR3 nucleotide sequence: TGTGCCAGCTCACCCAGATTTTCCGAGACCCAGTACTTC. This codes for CASSPRFSETQYF.

V is TRBV18 and J is TRBJ1-2, with TRBD1 matching 7 bases. V trimming: 2 bases; J trimming: 2 bases; junction bases outside the gene matches: 2. The CDR3 is 14 residues long. Germline V gene lookup returns CDR1 KGHSH and CDR2 LQKENI. The DNA of the CDR3 is TGTGCCAGCTCACCAGGGACAGAAAACTATGGCTACACCTTC. Protein product: CASSPGTENYGYTF.

This clone was picked up a small number of times. The chain couples TRBV7-2 to TRBJ2-1, with unresolved D. This CDR3 has 13 residues. Germline V gene sequence: CDR1 SGHTA, CDR2 FQGNSA. V dropped 0 bases and J dropped 7 bases, with 7 bases sitting between them. The chain's CDR3 is CASSLAGRNEQFF. Written as DNA, the CDR3 is TGTGCCAGCAGCTTAGCTGGTCGGAATGAGCAGTTCTTC.

The rearrangement links TRBV4-3 to TRBJ2-4; TRBD2 agrees at 15 bases. Germline CDR1 LGHNA, CDR2 YSLEER. The CDR3 is 17 amino acids. V lost 4 bases and J lost 1; bases outside the gene matches: 2. The CDR3 region has the DNA TGCGCCAGCAGCCCCGGGACTAGCGGGAGGGCCAAAAACATTCAGTACTTC. Encoded protein: CASSPGTSGRAKNIQYF.

Only a few counts were recorded for this clone. The chain links TRBV27 to TRBJ1-2, with D possibly matching TRBD1 (5 bases). Germline assignment: CDR1 MNHEY and CDR2 SMNVEV (reference sequence). V shed 5 bases and J shed 8 bases, with 18 bases lying between them. The CDR3 spans 14 residues. Here the CDR3 reads CASSPAGPTHGYTF. CDR3 sequence (DNA): TGTGCCAGCAGTCCCGCGGGACCCACTCACGGCTACACCTTC.

The rearrangement links TRBV7-7 to TRBJ2-5; 8 bases map to TRBD2. With V trimmed by 5 bases and J by 7 bases, 12 bases remained unmatched. CDR1 is SSHAT, CDR2 FNYEAQ, per germline (reference sequence). This CDR3 region has 15 residues. The CDR3 nucleotides read TGTGCCAGCAGCCCCACCACGGGAGGGCTGGGGACCCAGTACTTC. This encodes CASSPTTGGLGTQYF. Complete variable domain (other parts from reference TRBV7-7 and TRBJ2-5): GAGVSQSPRYKVTKRGQDVTLRCDPISSHATLYWYQQALGQGPEFLTYFNYEAQPDKSGLPSDRFSAERPEGSISTLTIQRTEQRDSAMYRCASSPTTGGLGTQYFGPGTRLLVL.

The CDR3 protein is CASSQKMGGWDTIYF. The CDR3 DNA sequence: TGCGCCAGCAGCCAAAAGATGGGAGGGTGGGACACCATATATTTT. This sequence joins TRBV4-1 and TRBJ1-3, with unresolved D. V gave up 2 bases and J gave up 8 bases, with 16 bases separating them. The CDR3 contains 15 residues. The germline CDR1 and CDR2 sequences are MGHRA and YSYEKL.

The chain carries TRBV7-8 and TRBJ2-1, with a possible D match to TRBD1 (5 bases). Germline V gives CDR1 SGHVS, CDR2 FQNEAQ. The CDR3 has 15 amino acids. Trimming took 5 bases from V and 5 from J, leaving 16 bases between them. The CDR3 bases are TGTGCCAGCAGCCCCAGTGTAGGCAGGGACAATGAGCAGTTCTTC. As protein: CASSPSVGRDNEQFF. The entire variable domain, with the rest obtained from reference TRBV7-8 and TRBJ2-1, is as follows: GAGVSQSPRYKVAKRGQDVALRCDPISGHVSLFWYQQALGQGPEFLTYFQNEAQLDKSGLPSDRFFAERPEGSVSTLKIQRTQQEDSAVYLCASSPSVGRDNEQFFGPGTRLTVL.

The genes are TRBV5-1 and TRBJ1-1; D uncertain. The V and J ends lost 1 base and 2 bases respectively, with 9 bases between them. The CDR3 extends over 14 amino acids. The germline V gene encodes CDR1 SGHRS and CDR2 YFSETQ. CDR3 in amino acids: CASSLRSRNTEAFF. The CDR3 bases are TGCGCCAGCAGCTTGAGGAGCAGAAACACTGAAGCTTTCTTT.

The J gene is TRBJ2-7, the V gene TRBV7-9; TRBD1 matches at 10 bases. Unmatched junction bases numbered 7, after V lost 2 bases and J lost 3 bases. The CDR3 length is 16 residues. Germline loops: CDR1 SEHNR, CDR2 FQNEAQ (reference sequence). The CDR3 spells CASSLRGGTGDYEQYF. The CDR3 DNA reads TGTGCCAGCAGCTTACGGGGCGGGACAGGGGACTACGAGCAGTACTTC.

The chain has TRBV5-4 and TRBJ2-2; the D gene is possibly TRBD2 (6 bases). V was clipped by 3 bases and J by 1 base, with 10 bases between them. Per germline, CDR1 SGHNT and CDR2 YYREEE (reference sequence). The CDR3 runs to 15 residues. The CDR3 sequence: CASSSRTMNTGELFF. As DNA, the CDR3 is TGTGCCAGCAGCTCCCGGACTATGAACACCGGGGAGCTGTTTTTT.

J is TRBJ2-1 and V is TRBV27; D possibly corresponds to TRBD2 (6 bases). Trimming removed 11 bases at V and 0 bases at J, with 23 bases between. Per the germline V gene, CDR1 is MNHEY and CDR2 is SMNVEV (reference sequence). The CDR3 consists of 17 residues. CDR3 bases: TGTGCCTCCTTGCCCCGACTAGATGGGAGCTCCTACAATGAGCAGTTCTTC. It specifies CASLPRLDGSSYNEQFF.

The chain recombines TRBV18 with TRBJ2-1; 12 positions match TRBD2. Germline V gene lookup returns CDR1 KGHSH and CDR2 LQKENI. The CDR3 loop spans 19 amino acids. J gave up 7 bases and V 6 bases, and 19 bases lay outside the gene matches. This chain's CDR3 is CASSPRSGIGLAGTNEQFF. CDR3 DNA sequence: TGTGCCAGCTCCCCTCGCAGCGGTATAGGACTAGCGGGAACGAATGAGCAGTTCTTC.